The present T cell receptor (beta chain) was sequenced within a study of blood T cell repertoires in COVID-19. Turning to the study itself: Sample material is recorded as cDNA or gDNA derived from T cells, B-cell-depleted T cells, or PBMCs.

Germline V gene data show CDR1 as KGHSH and CDR2 as LQKENI. Trimming removed 2 bases from V and 2 bases from J, with 9 bases in between. The CDR3 is 14 amino acids. This clone occurred a few times. This table comes from immunoSEQ multiplex PCR, and its TCRdb copy is limited to in-frame clones, with some not included. The table lists tens of thousands of clones, around 82% of them singletons, with over 15% in the top ten. The source of this sequence is a man between 70 and 80 years old with acute or convalescent COVID-19. What was sequenced was peripheral blood. This sequence joins TRBV18 and TRBJ1-1; TRBD1 is a possible D gene (6 bases). The CDR3 nucleotides read TGTGCCAGCTCACCAGGGACACTAAACACTGAAGCTTTCTTT. This codes for CASSPGTLNTEAFF.